These T cell receptor beta chains were read from a single sample in a study of shared clonotypes between healthy human individuals. TCRdb's table, derived via immunoSEQ multiplex PCR, lists solely in-frame clones and lacks some. The table records approximately 640,000 clones, roughly 91% of them present only once. The sample was memory CD8+ T cells from PBMCs. The receptors were sampled from a man aged 18 to 29 in good health. Some clones in this sample may be carry-over from other donors' samples. Both conserved end residues are part of each CDR3. Only some rows state a clone size, as once, few, many or a class for expanded clones.

j_call: TRBJ2-7; clone_size: .; v_call: TRBV9; cdr3_aa: CASSVDGLASDEQYF
j_call: TRBJ2-7; clone_size: once; v_call: TRBV6-5; cdr3_aa: CASSYLTSGYEQYF
j_call: TRBJ1-6; clone_size: once; v_call: TRBV30; cdr3_aa: CAWSVVANSDSPLHF
j_call: TRBJ1-1; clone_size: .; v_call: TRBV27; cdr3_aa: CASSLLGGASEAFF
j_call: TRBJ2-1; clone_size: once; v_call: TRBV4-3; cdr3_aa: CASSQDMGGALVNEQFF
j_call: TRBJ2-5; clone_size: .; v_call: TRBV28; cdr3_aa: CATRRGTQYF
j_call: TRBJ1-1; clone_size: once; v_call: TRBV4-2; cdr3_aa: CASSPNPGVNTEAFF
j_call: TRBJ2-5; clone_size: .; v_call: TRBV18; cdr3_aa: CASSPKWEAQETQYF
j_call: TRBJ2-5; clone_size: once; v_call: TRBV11-2; cdr3_aa: CASRGRGTEETQYF
j_call: TRBJ1-2; clone_size: .; v_call: TRBV6-1; cdr3_aa: CASSEASSGVYGYTF
j_call: TRBJ2-3; clone_size: .; v_call: TRBV9; cdr3_aa: CASSVVGSGPTDTQYF
j_call: TRBJ1-2; clone_size: .; v_call: TRBV2; cdr3_aa: CASSEYPGTVGYGYTF
j_call: TRBJ2-7; clone_size: .; v_call: TRBV2; cdr3_aa: CASSEDGYEQYF
j_call: TRBJ2-7; clone_size: few; v_call: TRBV30; cdr3_aa: CATRLAGIEQYF
j_call: TRBJ1-3; clone_size: .; v_call: TRBV30; cdr3_aa: CAWGGVNTIYF
j_call: TRBJ2-7; clone_size: .; v_call: TRBV5-1; cdr3_aa: CASSLQGRPYEQYF
j_call: TRBJ2-1; clone_size: .; v_call: TRBV2; cdr3_aa: CASSERTYNEQFF
j_call: TRBJ2-5; clone_size: once; v_call: TRBV28; cdr3_aa: CASSLSVRRQETQYF
j_call: TRBJ1-3; clone_size: .; v_call: TRBV9; cdr3_aa: CASSDTTTDTRTSSGNTIYF
j_call: TRBJ2-1; clone_size: .; v_call: TRBV5-1; cdr3_aa: CASSPWVSGKYNEQFF
j_call: TRBJ2-1; clone_size: .; v_call: TRBV19; cdr3_aa: CASSFTSGSNNEQFF
j_call: TRBJ1-1; clone_size: .; v_call: TRBV7-8; cdr3_aa: CASSFKNREPRGAFF
j_call: TRBJ1-5; clone_size: once; v_call: TRBV27; cdr3_aa: CASSLGGALIQPQHF
j_call: TRBJ2-1; clone_size: .; v_call: TRBV9; cdr3_aa: CASSPDRFNEQFF
j_call: TRBJ2-7; clone_size: .; v_call: TRBV7-9; cdr3_aa: CASSPLMVQQYF
j_call: TRBJ2-5; clone_size: .; v_call: TRBV4-1; cdr3_aa: CASSQVGTGIGTQYF
j_call: TRBJ2-7; clone_size: .; v_call: TRBV5-4; cdr3_aa: CASSSWGFYEQYF
j_call: TRBJ2-4; clone_size: .; v_call: TRBV11-2; cdr3_aa: CASSPQTGTSNIQYF
j_call: TRBJ1-5; clone_size: once; v_call: TRBV5-1; cdr3_aa: CASTLWGGQPQHF
j_call: TRBJ2-7; clone_size: .; v_call: TRBV28; cdr3_aa: CASRGPGLGIISSYEQYF
j_call: TRBJ2-7; clone_size: .; v_call: TRBV7-9; cdr3_aa: CASSGRNRGINEQYF
j_call: TRBJ2-1; clone_size: .; v_call: TRBV4-2; cdr3_aa: CASSPYSGLAGGRRSYNEQFF
j_call: TRBJ1-2; clone_size: .; v_call: TRBV28; cdr3_aa: CASSGGAGLRGYTF
j_call: TRBJ2-1; clone_size: .; v_call: TRBV6-1; cdr3_aa: CASSEVRGRNEQFF
j_call: TRBJ1-1; clone_size: .; v_call: TRBV28; cdr3_aa: CATRGDPRGPFQGTEAFF
j_call: TRBJ1-1; clone_size: .; v_call: TRBV7-8; cdr3_aa: CASSFGGRRTEAFF
j_call: TRBJ1-4; clone_size: .; v_call: TRBV6-1; cdr3_aa: CASSEEWAGVGTNEKLFF
j_call: TRBJ2-7; clone_size: .; v_call: TRBV9; cdr3_aa: CASSLGLAGTYEQYF
j_call: TRBJ2-3; clone_size: .; v_call: TRBV7-9; cdr3_aa: CASSSDSSGRFLVTDTQYF
j_call: TRBJ2-3; clone_size: .; v_call: TRBV27; cdr3_aa: CASSSLARDTQYF
j_call: TRBJ2-7; clone_size: .; v_call: TRBV14; cdr3_aa: CASSQARDSLNRREGEQYF
j_call: TRBJ2-1; clone_size: .; v_call: TRBV9; cdr3_aa: CASSPGLGTLASAQFF
j_call: TRBJ1-2; clone_size: .; v_call: TRBV13; cdr3_aa: CASSLGLQGINGYTF
j_call: TRBJ1-1; clone_size: .; v_call: TRBV6-4; cdr3_aa: CASRKKGDRGAFF
j_call: TRBJ1-2; clone_size: .; v_call: TRBV7-2; cdr3_aa: CASSSPGLNYGYTF
j_call: TRBJ2-3; clone_size: .; v_call: TRBV18; cdr3_aa: CASSPPRAYTDTQYF
j_call: TRBJ2-7; clone_size: .; v_call: TRBV28; cdr3_aa: CASSLPGLAGHYEQYF
j_call: TRBJ2-3; clone_size: once; v_call: TRBV11-2; cdr3_aa: CASSDLADVGDTQYF
j_call: TRBJ2-3; clone_size: .; v_call: TRBV7-8; cdr3_aa: CASSGSSEAQYF
j_call: TRBJ2-1; clone_size: once; v_call: TRBV5-6; cdr3_aa: CASSRGTGLYNEQFF
j_call: TRBJ1-1; clone_size: .; v_call: TRBV5-1; cdr3_aa: CASSLEITFEAFF
j_call: TRBJ2-2; clone_size: .; v_call: TRBV30; cdr3_aa: CAWRDPRVGRELFF